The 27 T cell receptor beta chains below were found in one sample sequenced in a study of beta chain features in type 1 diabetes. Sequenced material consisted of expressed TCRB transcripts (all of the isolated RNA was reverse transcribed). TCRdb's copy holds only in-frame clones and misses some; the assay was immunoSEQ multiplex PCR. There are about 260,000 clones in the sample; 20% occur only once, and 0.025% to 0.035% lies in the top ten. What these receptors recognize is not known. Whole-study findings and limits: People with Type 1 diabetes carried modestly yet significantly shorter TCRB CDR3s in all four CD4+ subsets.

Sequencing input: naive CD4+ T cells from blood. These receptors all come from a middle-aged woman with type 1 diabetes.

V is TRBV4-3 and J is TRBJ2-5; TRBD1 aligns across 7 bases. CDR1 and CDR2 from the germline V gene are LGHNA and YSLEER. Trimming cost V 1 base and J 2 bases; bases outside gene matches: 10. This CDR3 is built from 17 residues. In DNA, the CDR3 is TGCGCCAGCAGCCAAGGAAGGGGGCCGGGACAGCAAGAGACCCAGTACTTC. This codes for CASSQGRGPGQQETQYF.

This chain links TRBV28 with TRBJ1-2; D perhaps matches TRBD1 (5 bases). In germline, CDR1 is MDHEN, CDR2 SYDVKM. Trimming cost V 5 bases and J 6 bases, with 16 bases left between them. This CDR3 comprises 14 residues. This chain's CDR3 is CASSPPIRADGYTF. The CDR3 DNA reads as TGTGCCAGCAGTCCCCCCATCAGGGCAGATGGCTACACCTTC.

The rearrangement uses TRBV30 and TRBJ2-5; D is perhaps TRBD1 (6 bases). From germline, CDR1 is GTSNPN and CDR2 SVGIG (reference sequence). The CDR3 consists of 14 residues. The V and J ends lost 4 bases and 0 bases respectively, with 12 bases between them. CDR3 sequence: CAWTHRADQETQYF. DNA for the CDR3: TGTGCCTGGACCCACAGGGCTGACCAAGAGACCCAGTACTTC. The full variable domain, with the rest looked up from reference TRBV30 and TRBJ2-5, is SQTIHQWPATLVQPVGSPLSLECTVEGTSNPNLYWYRQAAGRGLQLLFYSVGIGQISSEVPQNLSASRPQDRQFILSSKKLLLSDSGFYLCAWTHRADQETQYFGPGTRLLVL.

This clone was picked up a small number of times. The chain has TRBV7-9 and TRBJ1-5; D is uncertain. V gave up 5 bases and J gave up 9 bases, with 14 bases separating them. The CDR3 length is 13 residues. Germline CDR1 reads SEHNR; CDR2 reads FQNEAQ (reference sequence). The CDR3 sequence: CASSAASARPQHF. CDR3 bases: TGTGCCAGCAGCGCGGCGAGCGCCCGGCCCCAGCATTTT.

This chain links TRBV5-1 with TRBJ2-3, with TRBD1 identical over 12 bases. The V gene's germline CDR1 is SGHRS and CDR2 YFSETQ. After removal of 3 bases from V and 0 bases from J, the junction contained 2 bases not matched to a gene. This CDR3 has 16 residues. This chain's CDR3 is CASSWGQGASTDTQYF. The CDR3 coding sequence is TGCGCCAGCAGCTGGGGACAGGGGGCCAGCACAGATACGCAGTATTTT.

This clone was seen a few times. CDR3 sequence: CASSSLRQHNEQFF. In DNA, the CDR3 is TGTGCCAGCAGCTCCCTTCGACAGCACAATGAGCAGTTCTTC. The genes are TRBV7-2 and TRBJ2-1; D is perhaps TRBD1 (5 bases). The V and J ends lost 4 bases and 5 bases respectively, with 12 bases between them. This CDR3 has 14 amino acids. Germline CDR1 SGHTA, CDR2 FQGNSA.

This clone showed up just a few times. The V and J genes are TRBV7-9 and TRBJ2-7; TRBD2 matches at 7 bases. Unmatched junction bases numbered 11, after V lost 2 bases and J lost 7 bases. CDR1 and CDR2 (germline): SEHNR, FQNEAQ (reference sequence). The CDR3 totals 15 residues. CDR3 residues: CASSLQSGELTEQYF. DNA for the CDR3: TGTGCCAGCAGCTTACAAAGCGGGGAGCTAACGGAGCAGTACTTC.

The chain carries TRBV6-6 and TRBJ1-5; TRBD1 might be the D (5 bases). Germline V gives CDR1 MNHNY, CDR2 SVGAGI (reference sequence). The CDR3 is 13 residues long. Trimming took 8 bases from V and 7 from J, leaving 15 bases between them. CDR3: CASRREQEQPQHF. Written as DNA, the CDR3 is TGTGCCAGCCGGAGGGAACAGGAACAGCCCCAGCATTTT.

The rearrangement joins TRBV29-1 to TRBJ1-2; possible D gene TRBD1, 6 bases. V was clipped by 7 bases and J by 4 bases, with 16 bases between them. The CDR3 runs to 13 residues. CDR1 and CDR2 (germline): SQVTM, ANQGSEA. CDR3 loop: CSGLQGEGYGYTF. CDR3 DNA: TGCAGCGGCTTACAGGGTGAGGGCTATGGCTACACCTTC.

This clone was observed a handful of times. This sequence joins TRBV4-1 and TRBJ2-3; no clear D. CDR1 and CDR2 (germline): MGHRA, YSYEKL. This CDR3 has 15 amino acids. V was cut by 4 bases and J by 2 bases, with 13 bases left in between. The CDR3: CASSRGIASTDTQYF. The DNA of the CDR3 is TGCGCCAGCAGCCGAGGAATCGCATCCACAGATACGCAGTATTTT.

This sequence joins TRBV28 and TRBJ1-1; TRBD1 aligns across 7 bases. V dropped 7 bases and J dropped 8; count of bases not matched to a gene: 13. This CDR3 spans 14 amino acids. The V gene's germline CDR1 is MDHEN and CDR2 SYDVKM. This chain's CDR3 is CASTFRLGGREAFF. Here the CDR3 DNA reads TGTGCCAGCACCTTTAGGTTAGGGGGCCGAGAAGCTTTCTTT.

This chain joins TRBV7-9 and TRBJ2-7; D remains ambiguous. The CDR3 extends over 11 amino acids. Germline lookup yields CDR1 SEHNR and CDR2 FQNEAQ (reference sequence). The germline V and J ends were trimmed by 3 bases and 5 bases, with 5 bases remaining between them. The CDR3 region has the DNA TGTGCCAGCAGCTTTGCGAACGAGCAGTACTTC. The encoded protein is CASSFANEQYF.

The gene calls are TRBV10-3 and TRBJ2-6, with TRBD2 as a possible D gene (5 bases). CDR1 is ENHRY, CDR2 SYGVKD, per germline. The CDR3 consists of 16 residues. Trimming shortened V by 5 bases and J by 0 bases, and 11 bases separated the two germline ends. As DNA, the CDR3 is TGTGCCATCAGTCGTGAGGGATCCTCTGGGGCCAACGTCCTGACTTTC. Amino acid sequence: CAISREGSSGANVLTF.

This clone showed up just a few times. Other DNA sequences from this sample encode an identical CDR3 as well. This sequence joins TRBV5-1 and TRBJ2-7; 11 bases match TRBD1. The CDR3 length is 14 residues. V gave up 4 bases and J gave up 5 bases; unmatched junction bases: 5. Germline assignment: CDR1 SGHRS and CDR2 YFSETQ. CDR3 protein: CASSPGTGGNEQYF. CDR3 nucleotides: TGCGCCAGCAGCCCAGGGACAGGGGGAAACGAGCAGTACTTC.

CDR3 coding DNA: TGTGCCAGCAGCGTCGGGACTCTGGAAGGGAATTCACCCCTCCACTTT. It specifies CASSVGTLEGNSPLHF. The chain uses TRBV9 and TRBJ1-6, with a tentative D call TRBD1 (5 bases). Trimming cost V 2 bases and J 7 bases, with 16 bases left between them. The CDR3 runs 16 residues. Germline CDR1 SGDLS, CDR2 YYNGEE.

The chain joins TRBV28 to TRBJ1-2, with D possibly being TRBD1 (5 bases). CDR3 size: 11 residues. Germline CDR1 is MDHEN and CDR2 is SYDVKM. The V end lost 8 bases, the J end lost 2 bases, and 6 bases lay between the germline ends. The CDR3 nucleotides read TGTGCCAGCGGGGCAAACTATGGCTACACCTTC. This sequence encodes CASGANYGYTF.

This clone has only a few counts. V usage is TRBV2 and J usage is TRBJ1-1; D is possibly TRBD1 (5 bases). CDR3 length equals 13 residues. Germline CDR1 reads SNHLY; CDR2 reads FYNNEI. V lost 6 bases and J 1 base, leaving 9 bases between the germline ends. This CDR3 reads CASRRQQNTEAFF. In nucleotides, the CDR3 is TGTGCCAGCAGGCGACAGCAGAACACTGAAGCTTTCTTT. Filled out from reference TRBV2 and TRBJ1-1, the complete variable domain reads EPEVTQTPSHQVTQMGQEVILRCVPISNHLYFYWYRQILGQKVEFLVSFYNNEISEKSEIFDDQFSVERPDGSNFTLKIRSTKLEDSAMYFCASRRQQNTEAFFGQGTRLTVV.

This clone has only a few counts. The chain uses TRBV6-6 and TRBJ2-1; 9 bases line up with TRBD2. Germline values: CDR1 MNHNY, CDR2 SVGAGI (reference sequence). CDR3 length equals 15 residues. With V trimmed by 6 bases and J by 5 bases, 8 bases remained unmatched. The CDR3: CASRRDGGRDNEQFF. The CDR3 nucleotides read TGTGCCAGCAGGAGGGATGGCGGGAGGGACAATGAGCAGTTCTTC.

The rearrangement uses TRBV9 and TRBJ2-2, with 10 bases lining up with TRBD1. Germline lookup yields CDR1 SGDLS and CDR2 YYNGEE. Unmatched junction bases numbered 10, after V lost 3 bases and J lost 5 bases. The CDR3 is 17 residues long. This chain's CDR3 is CASSGGTGAAGTGELFF. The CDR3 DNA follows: TGTGCCAGCAGCGGAGGGACAGGGGCGGCGGGGACCGGGGAGCTGTTTTTT.

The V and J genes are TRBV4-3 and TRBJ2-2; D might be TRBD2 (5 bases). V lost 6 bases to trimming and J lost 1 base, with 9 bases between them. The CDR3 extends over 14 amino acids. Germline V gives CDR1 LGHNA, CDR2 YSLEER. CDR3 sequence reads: CASRRLLNTGELFF. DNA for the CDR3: TGCGCCAGCAGGAGACTACTGAACACCGGGGAGCTGTTTTTT.

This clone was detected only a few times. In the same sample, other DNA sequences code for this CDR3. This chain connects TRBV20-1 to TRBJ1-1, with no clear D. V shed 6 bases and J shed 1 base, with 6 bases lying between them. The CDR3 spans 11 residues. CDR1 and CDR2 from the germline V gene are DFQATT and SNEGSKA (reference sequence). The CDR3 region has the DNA TGCAGTGCCCGGGAGAACACTGAAGCTTTCTTT. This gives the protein CSARENTEAFF.

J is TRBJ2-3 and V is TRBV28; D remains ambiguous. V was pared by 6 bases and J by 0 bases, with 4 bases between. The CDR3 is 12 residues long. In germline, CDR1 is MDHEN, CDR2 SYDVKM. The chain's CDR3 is CASRRSTDTQYF. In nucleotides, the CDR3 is TGTGCCAGCAGGCGGAGCACAGATACGCAGTATTTT.

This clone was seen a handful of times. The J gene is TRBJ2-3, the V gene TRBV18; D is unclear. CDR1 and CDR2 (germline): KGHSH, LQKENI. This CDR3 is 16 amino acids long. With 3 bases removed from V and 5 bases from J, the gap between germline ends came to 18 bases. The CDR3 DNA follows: TGTGCCAGCTCACCCCTCGACACTGGTTCCCTAGATACGCAGTATTTT. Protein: CASSPLDTGSLDTQYF.

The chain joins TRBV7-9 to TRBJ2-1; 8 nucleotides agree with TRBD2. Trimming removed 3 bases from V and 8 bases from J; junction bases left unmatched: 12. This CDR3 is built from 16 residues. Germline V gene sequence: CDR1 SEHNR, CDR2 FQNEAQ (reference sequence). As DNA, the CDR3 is TGTGCCAGCAGCTTCAGTCTACGGGAGGGCCGGGATGAGCAGTTCTTC. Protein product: CASSFSLREGRDEQFF. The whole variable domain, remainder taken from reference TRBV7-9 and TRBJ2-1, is DTGVSQNPRHKITKRGQNVTFRCDPISEHNRLYWYRQTLGQGPEFLTYFQNEAQLEKSRLLSDRFSAERPKGSFSTLEIQRTEQGDSAMYLCASSFSLREGRDEQFFGPGTRLTVL.

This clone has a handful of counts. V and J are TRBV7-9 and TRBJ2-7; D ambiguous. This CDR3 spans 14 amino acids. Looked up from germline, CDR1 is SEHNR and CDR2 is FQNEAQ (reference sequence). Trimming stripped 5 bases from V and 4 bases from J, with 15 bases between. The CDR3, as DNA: TGTGCCAGCAGCCCAGCCCGCGGAATTTACGAGCAGTACTTC. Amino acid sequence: CASSPARGIYEQYF.

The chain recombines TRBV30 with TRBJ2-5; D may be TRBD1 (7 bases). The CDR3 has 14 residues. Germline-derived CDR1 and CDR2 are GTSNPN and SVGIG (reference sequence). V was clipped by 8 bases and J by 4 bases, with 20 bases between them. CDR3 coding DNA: TGTGCCCAGGGGGGCCAGGGGATATCAGAGACCCAGTACTTC. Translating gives CAQGGQGISETQYF. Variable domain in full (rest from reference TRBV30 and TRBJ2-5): SQTIHQWPATLVQPVGSPLSLECTVEGTSNPNLYWYRQAAGRGLQLLFYSVGIGQISSEVPQNLSASRPQDRQFILSSKKLLLSDSGFYLCAQGGQGISETQYFGPGTRLLVL.

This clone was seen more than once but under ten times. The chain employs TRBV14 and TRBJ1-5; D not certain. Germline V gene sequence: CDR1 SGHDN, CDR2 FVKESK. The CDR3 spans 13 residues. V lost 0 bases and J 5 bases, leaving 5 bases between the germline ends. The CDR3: CASSQDRHQPQHF. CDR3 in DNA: TGTGCCAGCAGCCAAGATCGTCATCAGCCCCAGCATTTT.